This T cell receptor (beta chain) is from a study of blood T cell repertoires in COVID-19. Study-level information: Sources were T cells, B-cell-depleted T cells, or PBMCs; the material itself was cDNA or gDNA.

In the original workflow: For nucleated cells, counts were estimated from reference gene primer amplification. Sequencing was performed with immunoSEQ multiplex PCR; in TCRdb, only in-frame clones are kept and a portion is missing. That table supplies the V and J calls and clone size; D and trimming were determined from the DNA. Found here are some 190,000 clones, approximately 91% of them singletons; the top ten hold approximately 1.5%. The CDR3 runs 14 residues. Germline loops: CDR1 LGHDT, CDR2 YNNKEL (reference sequence). Trimming left V 2 bases short and J 4 bases short, with 11 bases between. Material for sequencing was peripheral blood. The chain has TRBV3-1 (or the pseudogene TRBV3-2) and TRBJ2-5; D unclear. The TCR comes from a man between 18 and 35 years old with active or convalescent COVID-19. CDR3 DNA: TGTGCCAGCAGCCAAAACGGTCGAGGAGAGACCCAGTACTTC. Protein product: CASSQNGRGETQYF.